These T cell receptor beta chains were read from a single sample in a study of CD8 T cells in ankylosing spondylitis. TCRdb used MiXCR to reprocess the 5' RACE reads, holding one entry per CDR3 protein. Among about 800,000 distinct CDR3 sequences, approximately 12% were seen once, and the ten largest hold under 0.6%. The sequenced material came from blood, either unsorted or a sorted T cell fraction (not recorded which). All receptors come from a male donor with ankylosing spondylitis. Each CDR3 is given with its conserved first and last residue. A D gene is named only where the DNA matches it firmly. Clone size is not always given. Where it is, it says once, few, many or a class for expanded clones.

v_gene	abundance	j_gene	d_gene	CDR3nt	CDR3aa
TRBV7-2	-	TRBJ1-4	-	TGTGCCAGCAGCTTAGTTGGTGGGGATGAAAAACTGTTTTTT	CASSLVGGDEKLFF
TRBV5-1	few	TRBJ1-1	-	TGCGCCAGCAGCTTATGGGGAGCGGGTGAAGCTTTCTTT	CASSLWGAGEAFF
TRBV20-1	many	TRBJ2-1	-	TGCGCGGGACGAAAGCGCGATGAGCAGTTCTTC	CAGRKRDEQFF
TRBV5-1	once	TRBJ2-1	TRBD1	TGCGCCAGCAGCTTCCCACAGGGGGGCTACAATGAGCAGTTCTTC	CASSFPQGGYNEQFF
TRBV20-1	many	TRBJ1-1	-	TGCAGTGCTAGACGGGGGGCAGGGACTGAAGCTTTCTTT	CSARRGAGTEAFF
TRBV4-3	few	TRBJ1-3	-	TGCGCCAGCAGCCAAGGTGAAGAGATCTCTGGAAACACCATATATTTT	CASSQGEEISGNTIYF
TRBV12-3/TRBV12-4	-	TRBJ1-1	-	TGTGCCAGCAGTTTACTCCCGGGGTACACTGAAGCTTTCTTT	CASSLLPGYTEAFF
TRBV5-1	-	TRBJ2-1	-	TGCGCCAGCAGCTTGGGTGGCACCTATACCTACAATGAGCAGTTCTTC	CASSLGGTYTYNEQFF
TRBV4-2	few	TRBJ1-1	-	TGTGCCAGCAGCCAAGATTCAGATAGGGGCGCAGCTTTCTTT	CASSQDSDRGAAFF
TRBV5-1	few	TRBJ2-7	-	TGCGCCAGCAGCTCGATACAGGGCTACGAGCAGTACTTC	CASSSIQGYEQYF
TRBV20-1	-	TRBJ2-3	TRBD2	TGCAGGGCACTAGCGGGACTCACAGATACGCAGTATTTT	CRALAGLTDTQYF
TRBV20-1	few	TRBJ1-2	-	TGCAGTGCTAGAGATAATTTGCGAGTCTATGGCTACACCTTC	CSARDNLRVYGYTF
TRBV18	-	TRBJ2-2	-	TGTGCCAGCTCACCACCGCGGGACACCCCGAGCCAGCCCACCGGGGAGCTGTTTTTT	CASSPPRDTPSQPTGELFF
TRBV20-1	-	TRBJ2-7	TRBD2	TGCAGTGCTAGAGATAAGCCTAGCGGGCGTTTAAACGAGCAGTACTTC	CSARDKPSGRLNEQYF
TRBV18	-	TRBJ1-1	TRBD1	TGTGCCAGCTCACGGTTTGAGGGACAGATAGCTTTCTTT	CASSRFEGQIAFF
TRBV5-1	few	TRBJ2-1	-	TGCGCCAGCAGCTTGGGACTGGACTATTTTTACAATGAGCAGTTCTTC	CASSLGLDYFYNEQFF
TRBV20-1	-	TRBJ2-2	-	TGCAGTGCTAGAGATTTCAAGGCAGGAAACACCGGGGAGCTGTTTTTT	CSARDFKAGNTGELFF
TRBV12-3/TRBV12-4	many	TRBJ2-4	-	TGTGCCAGCAGTTTGACAGACGGCATTCAGTACTTC	CASSLTDGIQYF
TRBV7-3	few	TRBJ1-1	-	TGTGCCAGCAGCTCACGGACAGTCCAGAACACTGAAGCTTTCTTT	CASSSRTVQNTEAFF
TRBV7-2	few	TRBJ2-7	TRBD1	TGTGCCAGCAGCTTAACAGGGGCGAGCTCCTACGAGCAGTACTTC	CASSLTGASSYEQYF